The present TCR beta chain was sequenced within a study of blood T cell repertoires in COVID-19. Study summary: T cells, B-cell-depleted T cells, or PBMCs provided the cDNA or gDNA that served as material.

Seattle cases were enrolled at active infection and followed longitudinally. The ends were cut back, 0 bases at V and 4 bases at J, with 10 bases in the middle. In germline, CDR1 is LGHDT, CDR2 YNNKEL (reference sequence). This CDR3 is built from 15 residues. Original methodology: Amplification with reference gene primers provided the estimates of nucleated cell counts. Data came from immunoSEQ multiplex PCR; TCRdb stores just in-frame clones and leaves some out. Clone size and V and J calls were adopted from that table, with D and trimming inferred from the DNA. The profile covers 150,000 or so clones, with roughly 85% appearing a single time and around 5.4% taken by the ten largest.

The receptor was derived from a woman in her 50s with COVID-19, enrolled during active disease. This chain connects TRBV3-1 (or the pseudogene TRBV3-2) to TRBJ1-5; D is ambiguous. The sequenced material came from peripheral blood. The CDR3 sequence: CASSQDSGQNQPQHF. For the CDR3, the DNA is TGTGCCAGCAGCCAAGATAGCGGGCAAAATCAGCCCCAGCATTTT.